This T cell receptor beta chain was identified in a study of T-cell reconstitution after alpha-beta-depleted transplantation in children. Notes on the study in general: Surviving thymic progenitors and recipient T cells were the source of high TCRbeta diversity at day 60 in some patients. Once a year had passed after transplant, T-cell counts and diversity came mostly from newly produced T cells. Two months or so post-transplant, alpha-beta T cells reportedly derived from several hundred expanded graft clones.

The ends were cut back, 3 bases at V and 8 bases at J, with 13 bases in the middle. Looked up from germline, CDR1 is MNHEY and CDR2 is SMNVEV (reference sequence). The CDR3 covers 13 residues. Regarding this clonotype: Its antigen is undetermined.

As it was prepared, the TCRbeta library received unique molecular identifiers. One entry per CDR3 protein results from TCRdb running MiXCR on the PCR reads. The sample lists about 580,000 distinct CDR3 sequences, roughly 23% occurring once. Sequences were derived from PBMCs, mostly from graft donor cells, sampled 360 days after TCRalphabeta/CD19-depleted stem cell transplant. The J gene is TRBJ1-2, the V gene TRBV27, with D unclear. This receptor was obtained from a boy under two years old who had a stem cell transplant for acute myeloid leukemia, so the T cells may come from the graft donor. CDR3 sequence: CASSFGGGEGYTF. The CDR3 DNA reads TGTGCCAGCAGTTTTGGAGGCGGGGAAGGCTACACCTTC.